This T cell receptor beta chain stems from a study of T cells in Graves' hyperthyroidism and ophthalmopathy. Notes on the study in general: Stable hyperthyroidism and ophthalmopathy were separated using 13 V-J signatures.

This clonotype occurred once. No antigen is known for it. TCR beta CDR3 regions were amplified from RNA transcripts. RT-PCR in the first round (using the HTBI primer set) targeted the TCR CDR3. Via MiXCR, TCRdb re-called the multiplex PCR reads, giving one row per CDR3 protein. The sample yields about 710,000 distinct CDR3 sequences, roughly 15% seen once. The receptor was isolated from a young man with Graves' hyperthyroidism. The sequencing sample was made of blood.

CDR3 in amino acids: CASSQTGTGAGNTIYF. CDR3 in DNA: TGCGCCAGCAGCCAGACAGGGACAGGGGCTGGAAACACCATATATTTT. The V gene is TRBV4-3, the J gene TRBJ1-3; 10 bases align to TRBD1. V gave up 3 bases and J gave up 2 bases; unmatched junction bases: 4. CDR1 and CDR2 from the germline V gene are LGHNA and YSLEER. CDR3 length: 16 amino acids.